The subject of this entry is one T cell receptor (beta chain). No antigen is known for it. PCR amplification relied on 60 Vbeta primers (plus 13 Jbeta primers). Clones were sequenced by immunoSEQ multiplex PCR, and TCRdb holds only the in-frame ones, with some missing. The table includes around 40,000 clones, 65% to 90% detected once. This sample is part of a study of cytomegalovirus exposure and HLA in healthy donors. Across the whole study: Genotyping of under 500 donors showed that over 65% belonged to the Caucasian-associated ancestry cluster. Study-wide points: Reportedly, HLA-A and HLA-B alleles of most subjects were accurately predicted from TCR beta. Whilst most TCR sequences proved rare, a subset of public TCRs occurred across many donors. Later analysis suggested links between common viral pathogens and several top significant clusters.

Material: PBMCs. The receptor comes from a young woman in good health and CMV-seropositive.

The DNA for the CDR3 is TGTGCCAGCGGTAGCGGGACAGATGAAAAACTGTTTTTT. Residues: CASGSGTDEKLFF. The rearrangement joins TRBV6-1 to TRBJ1-4; 7 bases align to TRBD1. V was pared by 8 bases and J by 6 bases, with 6 bases of the junction left unmatched. This CDR3 has 13 residues. Germline CDR1 and CDR2: MNHNS and SASEGT.